This T cell receptor (beta chain) stems from a study of identifying expanded T cells in peripheral blood. The table came from immunoSEQ multiplex PCR; TCRdb's copy has only in-frame clones and leaves some out. The sample records about 85,000 clones, more than 70% being singletons. The germline V gene encodes CDR1 LGHNA and CDR2 YSLEER. The germline V and J ends were trimmed by 0 bases and 2 bases, with 14 bases remaining between them. This CDR3 is 18 amino acids long. General study results and limits: Differentially abundant clones: 0.95 to 1.5 between replicates, 16.4 at roughly 2 weeks, 19 to 20 at four.

Note on this clone: The antigen remains unidentified.

The rearrangement links TRBV4-3 to TRBJ1-6, with D hard to call. The clonotype comes from a person aged 18 to 75 in good health. Sequenced sample: blood. The CDR3 region is CASSQDHSGSTYNSPLHF. The CDR3 DNA follows: TGCGCCAGCAGCCAAGATCATTCTGGGAGCACCTATAATTCACCCCTCCACTTT.